This T cell receptor (beta chain) is from a study of tumor and adjacent non-tumor tissue in lung cancer (dated by TCRdb to 2017 to 2018). With respect to the entire study: By cancer type, the cohort comprised approximately twelve adenocarcinoma patients, a couple of squamous cell carcinoma patients and 1 small cell lung cancer patient. The roughly 15 patients were aged roughly 31 to 80 years, included roughly ten men and 5 women, and had TNM stage I to III disease. In total, sequencing yielded approximately 130,000,000 productive TCRbeta reads, which works out to an average of about 3.9 million reads per sample. The study compared bulk TCRbeta repertoires from lung tumor tissue and matched distant non-tumor lung tissue of roughly 14 lung cancer patients. TCRbeta CDR3 sequencing was performed on about 30 paired specimens, with one tumor sample and one normal lung sample collected per patient.

The investigation overall reported the following: Because peripheral blood was not sequenced, blood TCRbeta repertoires in the lung cancer patients of the study were not examined. Significantly higher TCR diversity (inverse Simpson) was observed in tumor tissue than in normal lung tissue (approximately 430 vs 150, P = 0.0075, Mann-Whitney U test). With only approximately 16 patients in the cohort, the authors noted that larger samples and more detailed clinical data are needed. Significantly higher TCR diversity was found in younger patients, and higher tumor TCR diversity was associated with shorter overall and disease-free survival. The sequencing platform is not named in the methods, and unique molecular identifiers are not mentioned. A significantly larger cumulative share of the repertoire was made up by the top 100 clones in normal lung than in tumor tissue.

The library was produced with multiplex PCR. Sequenced on an Illumina HiSeq 2500. TCRbeta libraries were constructed through three rounds of nested PCR with primers (Table S4) according to protocols adapted from ARM-PCR. Before sequencing, PCR products of 200-500 bp were excised from the gel and purified with the QIAquick gel extraction kit. Turning to the authors' computational methods: Reads were cleaned with Trimmomatic, merged with FLASH into complete CDR3 sequences, and assigned to V(D)J germline segments with MiTCR. Clonal diversity was computed as the inverse Simpson's index with VDJtools. In-frame sequences lacking a premature stop codon were counted as productive reads. Starting from the raw public reads, TCRdb applied fastp trimming at Q25, assembled clones with MiXCR and retained in-frame beta chains. CDR3 protein sequences are deduplicated, and each keeps its most common genes and DNA. These V and J calls originate from TCRdb's pipeline instead of the authors' own analysis. Counted in this sample were more than 45,000 distinct CDR3 sequences; about 80% of them appeared once. The ten largest clones add up to about 23% of the sample.

This clonotype has ten or more counts. Its recognized antigen is unknown. Base qualities were left out, and no much larger clone turns up one base away. Bulk unsorted tissue served as the source for RNA extraction, and RNA quality was assessed using a NanoDrop ND-1000 and an Agilent 2100. The normal lung samples consisted of distant non-tumor tissue collected more than 3 cm from the tumor edge. Newly diagnosed lung cancer patients without prior chemotherapy who had been admitted for thoracic surgery in China between August and November 2014 were enrolled as donors. Patients who had received previous radiotherapy or chemotherapy, or who had another concurrent cancer, were excluded from the study. Pieces of surgical tissue measuring about 1-2.1 cm3 were kept in RNAlater solution and held at -80 degrees C until needed. The sample was distant non-tumor lung tissue. This sequence was found in a woman between 55 and 75 years old with non-small cell lung cancer.

The encoded CDR3 is CASSRTGGTEAFF. The sequenced DNA is TGTGCCAGCAGCCGTACAGGGGGCACTGAAGCTTTCTTT. The chain was built from TRBV6-5 and TRBJ1-1, with 8 middle bases fitting TRBD1. The CDR3 contains 13 residues, cysteine and phenylalanine counted. The CDR3 DNA has 39 bases and is translated from base 1. The V end gives up 6 bases and the J end 4 bases, leaving 4 bases in the junction not matched to a gene. Based on the germline V gene, the CDR1 and CDR2 sequences are MNHEY and SVGAGI.